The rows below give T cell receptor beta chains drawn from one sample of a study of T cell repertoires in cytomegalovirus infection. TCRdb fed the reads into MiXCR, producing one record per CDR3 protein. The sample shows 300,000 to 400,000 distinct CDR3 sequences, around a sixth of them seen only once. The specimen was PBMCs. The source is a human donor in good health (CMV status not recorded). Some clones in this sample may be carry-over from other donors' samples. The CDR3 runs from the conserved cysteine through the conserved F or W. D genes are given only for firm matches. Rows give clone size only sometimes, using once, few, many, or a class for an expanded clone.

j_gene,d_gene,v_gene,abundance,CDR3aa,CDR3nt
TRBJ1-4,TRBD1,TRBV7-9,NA,CASSHRRTGRNEKLLF,TGTGCCAGCAGCCATCGTAGGACAGGCCGTAATGAAAAACTGTTGTTT
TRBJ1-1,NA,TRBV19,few,CASIGNTEAFF,TGTGCCAGTATTGGGAACACTGAAGCTTTCTTT
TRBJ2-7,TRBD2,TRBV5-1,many,CASSRGTSLAYEQYF,TGCGCCAGCAGCCGGGGGACTAGTTTGGCCTACGAGCAGTACTTC
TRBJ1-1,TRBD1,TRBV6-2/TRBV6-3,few,CASSYQTGQTNTEAFF,TGTGCCAGCAGTTACCAAACGGGACAGACTAACACTGAAGCTTTCTTT
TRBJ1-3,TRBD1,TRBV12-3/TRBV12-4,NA,CASSFRGQGPRPAIYF,TGTGCCAGCAGTTTTCGGGGACAGGGGCCTCGTCCGGCCATATATTTT
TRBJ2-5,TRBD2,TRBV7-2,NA,CASSPQGLAGDPQYF,TGTGCCAGCAGCCCCCAAGGACTAGCGGGAGATCCCCAGTACTTC
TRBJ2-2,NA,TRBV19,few,CASTFAPLGELDTGELFF,TGTGCCAGTACCTTCGCCCCGCTTGGCGAGTTGGACACCGGGGAGCTGTTTTTT
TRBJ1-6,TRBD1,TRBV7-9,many,CASSLGPGQGDHNSPLHF,TGTGCCAGCAGCTTAGGACCGGGACAGGGTGATCATAATTCACCCCTCCACTTT
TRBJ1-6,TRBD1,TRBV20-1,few,CSASRGTGSSPLHF,TGCAGTGCTAGCCGAGGGACAGGGTCTTCACCCCTCCACTTT
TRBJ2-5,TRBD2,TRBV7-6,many,CASSWGLAGRETQYF,TGTGCCAGCAGCTGGGGACTAGCGGGAAGAGAGACCCAGTACTTC
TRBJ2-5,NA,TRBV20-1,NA,CSARTDSKETQYF,TGCAGTGCTAGAACCGACTCGAAAGAGACCCAGTACTTC
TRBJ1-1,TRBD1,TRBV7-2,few,CASRKTGSTEAFF,TGTGCCAGCAGGAAGACAGGGAGCACTGAAGCTTTCTTT
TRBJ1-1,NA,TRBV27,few,CASSPSILGGRGGNTEAFF,TGTGCCAGCAGCCCGAGTATCCTCGGAGGTCGCGGGGGGAACACTGAAGCTTTCTTT
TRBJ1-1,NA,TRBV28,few,CASSSSRTVMNTEAFF,TGTGCCAGCAGTTCCTCCCGGACAGTAATGAACACTGAAGCTTTCTTT
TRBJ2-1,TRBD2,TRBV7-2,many,CASSLRSGGGNEQFF,TGTGCCAGCAGCTTACGTAGCGGGGGAGGGAATGAGCAGTTCTTC
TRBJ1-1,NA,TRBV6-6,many,CASSYVSLNTEAFF,TGTGCCAGCAGTTACGTGTCTCTGAACACTGAAGCTTTCTTT
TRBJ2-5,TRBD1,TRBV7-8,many,CASSFRDRGRETQYF,TGTGCCAGCAGCTTTCGGGACAGGGGGCGAGAGACCCAGTACTTC
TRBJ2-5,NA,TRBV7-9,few,CASSLEAAGTQYF,TGTGCCAGCAGCTTAGAGGCAGCGGGGACCCAGTACTTC
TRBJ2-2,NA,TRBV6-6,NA,CASSYSGLNTGELFF,TGTGCCAGCAGTTACTCTGGACTAAACACCGGGGAGCTGTTTTTT
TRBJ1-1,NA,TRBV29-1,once,CSVNGERKGGTEAFF,TGCAGCGTTAATGGGGAAAGGAAAGGGGGAACTGAAGCTTTCTTT
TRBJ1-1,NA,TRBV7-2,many,CASSRDGNTEAFF,TGTGCCAGCAGCAGAGACGGGAACACTGAAGCTTTCTTT
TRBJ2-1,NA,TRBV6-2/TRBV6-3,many,CASRDTPISYNEQFF,TGTGCCAGCCGGGACACCCCCATCTCCTACAATGAGCAGTTCTTC
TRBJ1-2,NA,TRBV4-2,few,CASSQVRGADYGYTF,TGTGCCAGCAGCCAAGTTCGGGGGGCGGACTATGGCTACACCTTC
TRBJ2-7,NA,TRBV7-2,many,CASSQGSRTLLKQYF,TGTGCCAGCAGCCAAGGGTCCAGAACACTTCTCAAGCAGTACTTC
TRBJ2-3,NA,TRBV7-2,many,CASSLAGAQRWSQYF,TGTGCCAGCAGCTTAGCCGGGGCCCAAAGGTGGTCGCAGTATTTT
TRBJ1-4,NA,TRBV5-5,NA,CASSSTPVREKLFF,TGTGCCAGCAGCTCGACCCCGGTGAGGGAAAAACTGTTTTTT
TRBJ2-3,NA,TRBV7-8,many,CASSFFITTGDTQYF,TGTGCCAGCAGCTTTTTCATTACGACGGGAGATACGCAGTATTTT
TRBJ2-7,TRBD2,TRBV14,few,CASSQDGTSGRKQYF,TGTGCCAGCAGCCAAGACGGGACTAGCGGGAGGAAGCAGTACTTC
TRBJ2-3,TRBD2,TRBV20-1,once,CSAAASGRAASTDTQYF,TGCAGTGCAGCCGCTAGCGGGAGGGCCGCTAGCACAGATACGCAGTATTTT
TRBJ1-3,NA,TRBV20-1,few,CSAETESSGNTIYF,TGCAGTGCCGAGACAGAGAGCTCTGGAAACACCATATATTTT
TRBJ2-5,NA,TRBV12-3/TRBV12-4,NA,CASSPRARDRLIVETQYF,TGTGCCAGCAGCCCTAGGGCTAGAGATAGGCTAATCGTGGAGACCCAGTACTTC
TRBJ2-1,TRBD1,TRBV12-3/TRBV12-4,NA,CASSFRGGRYNEQFF,TGTGCCAGCAGTTTCAGAGGGGGCCGTTACAATGAGCAGTTCTTC
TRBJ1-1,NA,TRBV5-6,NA,CASSLQVNMNTEAFF,TGTGCCAGCAGCTTGCAAGTGAACATGAACACTGAAGCTTTCTTT
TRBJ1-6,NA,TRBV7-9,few,CASMRSSYNSPLHF,TGTGCCAGCATGAGGAGCTCCTATAATTCACCCCTCCACTTT
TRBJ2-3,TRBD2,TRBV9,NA,CASSLRLAGDSTDTQYF,TGTGCCAGCAGCTTACGACTAGCGGGGGATAGCACAGATACGCAGTATTTT
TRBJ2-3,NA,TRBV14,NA,CASSQGYTAKLRDTQYF,TGTGCCAGCAGCCAAGGCTATACAGCAAAGCTTCGAGATACGCAGTATTTT
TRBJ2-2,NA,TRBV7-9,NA,CASSLQGNTGELFF,TGTGCCAGCAGCTTACAGGGGAACACCGGGGAGCTGTTTTTT
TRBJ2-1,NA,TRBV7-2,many,CASSSPRGRQFF,TGTGCCAGCAGCTCCCCCAGGGGAAGGCAGTTCTTC
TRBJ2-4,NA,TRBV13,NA,CASGGRMDIQYF,TGTGCCAGCGGGGGCCGGATGGACATTCAGTACTTC
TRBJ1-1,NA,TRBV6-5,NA,CASSSTGLLTEAFF,TGTGCCAGCAGCTCCACAGGGCTTTTGACTGAAGCTTTCTTT
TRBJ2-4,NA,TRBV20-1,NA,CSAEQGRDIQYF,TGCAGTGCTGAACAGGGTCGGGACATTCAGTACTTC
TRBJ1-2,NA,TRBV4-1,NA,CASSSLDWSRGYTF,TGCGCCAGCAGCTCCTTGGACTGGAGTCGCGGCTACACCTTC
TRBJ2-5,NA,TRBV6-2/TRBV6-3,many,CASSTWTDQETQYF,TGTGCCAGCAGTACATGGACGGATCAAGAGACCCAGTACTTC
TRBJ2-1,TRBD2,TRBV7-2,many,CASSLVSGSFSNEQFF,TGTGCCAGCAGCTTAGTTAGCGGGAGTTTTAGTAATGAGCAGTTCTTC
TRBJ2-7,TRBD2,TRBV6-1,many,CASSETSGTSYEQYF,TGTGCCAGCAGTGAAACTAGCGGGACCTCCTACGAGCAGTACTTC
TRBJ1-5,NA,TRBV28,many,CAGSGYSNQPQHF,TGTGCCGGCTCCGGGTATAGCAATCAGCCCCAGCATTTT
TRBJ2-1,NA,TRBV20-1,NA,CSARRRRAYNEQFF,TGCAGTGCTAGGAGGCGAAGGGCCTACAATGAGCAGTTCTTC
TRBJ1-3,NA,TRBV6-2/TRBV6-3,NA,CASSYDTYSGNTIYF,TGTGCCAGCAGTTACGATACCTACTCTGGAAACACCATATATTTT
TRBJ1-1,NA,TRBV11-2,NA,CASSLVTYEAFF,TGTGCCAGCAGCTTAGTAACTTATGAAGCTTTCTTT
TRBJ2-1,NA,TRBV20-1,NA,CSARARDSIGNEQFF,TGCAGTGCTAGGGCCCGGGACTCTATCGGCAATGAGCAGTTCTTC
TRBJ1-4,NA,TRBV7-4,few,CASSLGGGRGEKLFF,TGTGCCAGCAGCTTAGGAGGGGGGAGAGGCGAAAAACTGTTTTTT
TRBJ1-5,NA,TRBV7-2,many,CASSRSANQPQHF,TGTGCCAGCTCCCGGAGCGCAAATCAGCCCCAGCATTTT
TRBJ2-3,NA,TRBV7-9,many,CASTPAASNTDTQYF,TGTGCCAGCACACCTGCGGCTTCTAACACAGATACGCAGTATTTT